These 22 T cell receptor beta chains originate from one sample sequenced in a study of blood T cell repertoires in COVID-19. The protocol was immunoSEQ multiplex PCR, while the TCRdb copy is restricted to in-frame clones and leaves out a portion. The table records fewer than 450,000 clones, almost 90% of them present only once. Sequenced material: peripheral blood. Receptors were obtained from a woman aged 70-85 years with COVID-19, enrolled during active disease.

The chain combines TRBV2 with TRBJ1-1, with a weak D call TRBD1 (5 bases). The V end was cut by 4 bases, the J end by 5 bases, with 17 bases between. Germline loops: CDR1 SNHLY, CDR2 FYNNEI. This CDR3 region has 15 residues. CDR3 loop: CASSVGGSGWTEAFF. The CDR3 DNA is TGTGCCAGCAGTGTGGGAGGATCAGGGTGGACTGAAGCTTTCTTT.

V gene TRBV2 combines with J gene TRBJ1-1, with TRBD1 identical over 7 bases. CDR3 size: 15 residues. Germline values: CDR1 SNHLY, CDR2 FYNNEI. The trim removed 6 bases at V and 4 bases at J, leaving 11 bases unmatched. The CDR3 DNA reads as TGTGCCAGCAGCCGCGGAAGGGGGCAGGGCACTGAAGCTTTCTTT. It is translated as CASSRGRGQGTEAFF.

The gene calls are TRBV11-2 and TRBJ1-1, with D uncertain. With 0 bases removed from V and 4 bases from J, the gap between germline ends came to 6 bases. Germline CDR1 reads SGHAT; CDR2 reads FQNNGV. The CDR3 extends over 13 amino acids. The CDR3 is CASSLDPGTEAFF. The CDR3 nucleotides are TGTGCCAGCAGCTTAGATCCAGGCACTGAAGCTTTCTTT.

The chain has TRBV6-6 and TRBJ1-4, with 8 bases that match TRBD1. Germline values: CDR1 MNHNY, CDR2 SVGAGI (reference sequence). The CDR3 runs to 11 residues. V gave up 6 bases and J gave up 12 bases; unmatched junction bases: 3. The CDR3 spells CASRETGELFF. CDR3 nucleotide sequence: TGTGCCAGCAGGGAGACAGGGGAACTGTTTTTT.

This chain connects TRBV30 to TRBJ2-2; a weak D match, TRBD1 (5 bases). In germline, CDR1 is GTSNPN, CDR2 SVGIG (reference sequence). The CDR3 runs to 11 residues. The CDR3 sequence is CAGRATGELFF. CDR3 coding DNA: TGTGCGGGCAGGGCGACCGGGGAGCTGTTTTTT.

The V gene is TRBV6-2 or TRBV6-3, the J gene TRBJ2-1; the D gene is possibly TRBD1 (6 bases). The germline V gene encodes CDR1 MNHEY and CDR2 SVGEGT. The CDR3 length is 14 residues. V was cut by 2 bases and J by 8 bases, with 13 bases left in between. CDR3 sequence (DNA): TGTGCCAGCAGTTACAGGCAGGGGCCCCATGAGCAGTTCTTC. Protein sequence: CASSYRQGPHEQFF.

The chain carries TRBV5-4 and TRBJ1-2, with a possible D match to TRBD1 (5 bases). Trimming shortened V by 6 bases and J by 8 bases, and 14 bases separated the two germline ends. The CDR3 has 12 residues. Germline V gene lookup returns CDR1 SGHNT and CDR2 YYREEE (reference sequence). CDR3 amino acids: CASNLRDGGYTF. CDR3 DNA sequence: TGTGCCAGCAACCTCAGGGATGGGGGCTACACCTTC.

About this clone: At the DNA level, this CDR3 is encoded by other sequences in the same sample as well. J is TRBJ1-1 and V is TRBV27; no reliable D call. Germline loops: CDR1 MNHEY, CDR2 SMNVEV (reference sequence). The CDR3 totals 14 residues. V lost 2 bases and J lost 0, with 7 bases in between. CDR3 in amino acids: CASSLRALNTEAFF. In nucleotides, the CDR3 is TGTGCCAGCAGTTTACGAGCACTGAACACTGAAGCTTTCTTT.

This sequence joins TRBV24-1 and TRBJ2-7; TRBD2 matches 8 bases. The CDR3 sequence is 14 residues long. Looked up from germline, CDR1 is KGHDR and CDR2 is SFDVKD. Trimming took 0 bases from V and 3 from J; bases not matched to a gene: 0. The CDR3 sequence is CATSDLRGGYEQYF. Here the CDR3 DNA reads TGTGCCACCAGTGATTTGCGGGGGGGCTACGAGCAGTACTTC.

The chain couples TRBV7-2 to TRBJ1-5; 8 bases fit TRBD1. Trimming at V came to 5 bases and at J to 7 bases, leaving 4 bases not matched to a gene. The CDR3 extends over 13 amino acids. The germline CDR1 and CDR2 sequences are SGHTA and FQGNSA. The CDR3 DNA reads as TGTGCCAGCAGCCCAAGGACAGGGCAGCCCCAGCATTTT. Translating gives CASSPRTGQPQHF.

V is TRBV4-1 and J is TRBJ2-1; 9 bases line up with TRBD2. The CDR3 runs 18 residues. Germline V gives CDR1 MGHRA, CDR2 YSYEKL. Unmatched junction bases numbered 9, after V lost 3 bases and J lost 0 bases. CDR3 sequence reads: CASSQATSGFSSYNEQFF. The CDR3 DNA is TGCGCCAGCAGCCAGGCCACTAGCGGGTTCAGCTCCTACAATGAGCAGTTCTTC.

The rearrangement joins TRBV2 to TRBJ1-5; possible D gene TRBD1, 5 bases. V lost 9 bases, J lost 2 bases, and 11 bases lay in between. This CDR3 spans 13 amino acids. Germline V gene data show CDR1 as SNHLY and CDR2 as FYNNEI. CDR3 bases: TGTGCCAGAGGAGGGGACGGCAATCAGCCCCAGCATTTT. It translates to CARGGDGNQPQHF.

Here the CDR3 DNA reads TGTGCCAGCAGCACAAGTCTCGTCTATGGCTACACCTTC. This encodes CASSTSLVYGYTF. The chain couples TRBV12-3 or TRBV12-4 to TRBJ1-2; D not certain. This CDR3 comprises 13 residues. The V end was cut by 6 bases, the J end by 4 bases, with 12 bases between.

The gene calls are TRBV19 and TRBJ1-5, with a tentative D call TRBD1 (6 bases). Germline V gene sequence: CDR1 LNHDA, CDR2 SQIVND (reference sequence). V lost 3 bases and J lost 6, with 18 bases in between. The CDR3 is 16 residues long. The CDR3 here is CASSMGPTGNLQPQHF. The CDR3 nucleotides are TGTGCCAGTAGTATGGGCCCTACAGGGAACCTTCAGCCCCAGCATTTT.

This chain connects TRBV9 to TRBJ2-7; the match to TRBD2 covers 8 bases. Germline-derived CDR1 and CDR2 are SGDLS and YYNGEE. The V segment lost 4 bases and the J segment 6 bases; nucleotides outside the gene matches: 15. There are 16 residues in the CDR3. DNA for the CDR3: TGTGCCAGCAGCCAACGGGGACTAGGAGGTCCTAGCGAGCAGTACTTC. Protein product: CASSQRGLGGPSEQYF.

This chain links TRBV4-2 with TRBJ1-2; 7 positions agree with TRBD1. This CDR3 comprises 16 residues. Germline CDR1 and CDR2: LGHNA and YNFKEQ. V lost 0 bases and J lost 2; bases outside the gene matches: 6. The CDR3 protein is CASSQDQGGFNYGYTF. The CDR3 DNA follows: TGTGCCAGCAGCCAAGATCAGGGGGGTTTCAACTATGGCTACACCTTC.

The chain combines TRBV24-1 with TRBJ2-1; 11 nucleotides agree with TRBD2. Germline values: CDR1 KGHDR, CDR2 SFDVKD. The ends lost 3 bases at V and 6 bases at J; junction bases unmatched: 6. The CDR3 covers 16 residues. CDR3 DNA: TGTGCCACCAGTGATCCTGGACTAGCGGGCCCCAATGAGCAGTTCTTC. This codes for CATSDPGLAGPNEQFF.

The chain recombines TRBV19 with TRBJ1-2, with 7 positions matching TRBD1. Trimming took 3 bases from V and 3 from J; bases not matched to a gene: 7. From germline, CDR1 is LNHDA and CDR2 SQIVND (reference sequence). The CDR3 runs 15 residues. CDR3 sequence (DNA): TGTGCCAGTAGTATCGGGGACAGTAAGGACTATGGCTACACCTTC. Its translation: CASSIGDSKDYGYTF. The full variable domain, rest sourced from reference TRBV19 and TRBJ1-2, is DGGITQSPKYLFRKEGQNVTLSCEQNLNHDAMYWYRQDPGQGLRLIYYSQIVNDFQKGDIAEGYSVSREKKESFPLTVTSAQKNPTAFYLCASSIGDSKDYGYTFGSGTRLTVV.

This chain links TRBV5-4 with TRBJ1-2, with TRBD1 matching 7 bases. This CDR3 region has 16 residues. V lost 0 bases, J lost 0 bases, and 5 bases stayed unmatched. The germline gives CDR1 SGHNT, CDR2 YYREEE (reference sequence). CDR3 sequence (DNA): TGTGCCAGCAGCTTGGGAGGGGGCAATCCTAACTATGGCTACACCTTC. Translating gives CASSLGGGNPNYGYTF.

The genes are TRBV2 and TRBJ1-2; D remains ambiguous. The V gene's germline CDR1 is SNHLY and CDR2 FYNNEI. The ends were cut back, 3 bases at V and 5 bases at J, with 10 bases in the middle. This CDR3 comprises 13 residues. The CDR3 DNA is TGTGCCAGCAGTGAGGAGGGATTGTATGGCTACACCTTC. This translates into CASSEEGLYGYTF. The complete variable domain, with remaining parts taken from reference TRBV2 and TRBJ1-2, reads EPEVTQTPSHQVTQMGQEVILRCVPISNHLYFYWYRQILGQKVEFLVSFYNNEISEKSEIFDDQFSVERPDGSNFTLKIRSTKLEDSAMYFCASSEEGLYGYTFGSGTRLTVV.

CDR3 nucleotides: TGTGCCAGCAGCCGGGGGTTCACCGGGGAGCTGTTTTTT. It codes for CASSRGFTGELFF. The V and J genes are TRBV7-2 and TRBJ2-2, with D possibly being TRBD2 (6 bases). The CDR3 loop spans 13 amino acids. V was cut by 5 bases and J by 4 bases, with 8 bases left in between. CDR1 and CDR2 from the germline V gene are SGHTA and FQGNSA.

The chain carries TRBV2 and TRBJ2-7; tentatively, D is TRBD1 (6 bases). Trimming shortened V by 0 bases and J by 3 bases, and 15 bases separated the two germline ends. The CDR3 contains 16 residues. CDR1 and CDR2 (germline): SNHLY, FYNNEI. CDR3 sequence (DNA): TGTGCCAGCAGTGAAGCGGGGCAGGGGCTCCTCTACGAGCAGTACTTC. Protein: CASSEAGQGLLYEQYF.